Presented here are 15 T cell receptor beta chains from one specimen sequenced in a study of OX40 agonist ivuxolimab in advanced cancers. TCRdb's table, derived via immunoSEQ multiplex PCR, lists solely in-frame clones and lacks some. In the table there are 15,000 or so clones, approximately 80% of which are singletons. The input for sequencing was CD4+ or CD8+ T cells sorted from blood, taken in a trial of the OX40 agonist ivuxolimab. All receptors come from an adult with an advanced solid tumor such as melanoma, head and neck, liver or kidney cancer.

In this sample, this clone turned up a few times. The rearrangement joins TRBV2 to TRBJ1-6; D possibly corresponds to TRBD1 (5 bases). The germline V gene has CDR1 SNHLY and CDR2 FYNNEI. The CDR3 has 14 residues. Trimming removed 7 bases at V and 6 bases at J, with 13 bases between. As DNA, the CDR3 is TGTGCCAGCACCCCCGGGACGGCTAATTCACCCCTCCACTTT. Encoded protein: CASTPGTANSPLHF.

The rearrangement uses TRBV7-8 and TRBJ2-5; maybe TRBD1 (6 bases). Looked up from germline, CDR1 is SGHVS and CDR2 is FQNEAQ. V lost 2 bases and J 5 bases, leaving 15 bases between the germline ends. There are 15 residues in the CDR3. The CDR3 loop is CASSLYGGQGETQYF. The CDR3 DNA reads as TGTGCCAGCAGCTTATATGGGGGCCAGGGGGAGACCCAGTACTTC.

The chain has TRBV10-3 and TRBJ2-1, with D hard to call. The CDR3 covers 17 residues. Trimming pared 2 bases from V and 5 bases from J, leaving 19 bases between. In germline, CDR1 is ENHRY, CDR2 SYGVKD. CDR3 protein: CAISELSGSPSDNEQFF. In nucleotides, the CDR3 is TGTGCCATCAGTGAGCTTTCCGGGTCCCCATCGGACAATGAGCAGTTCTTC.

The V gene is TRBV4-1, the J gene TRBJ1-6; D is uncertain. The CDR3 extends over 16 amino acids. Between the trimmed V and J ends, which lost 3 bases and 0 bases, there was a span of 9 bases. Germline-derived CDR1 and CDR2 are MGHRA and YSYEKL. CDR3 sequence reads: CASSHTTSSYNSPLHF. The CDR3, as DNA: TGCGCCAGCAGCCATACCACTAGCTCCTATAATTCACCCCTCCACTTT.

The V and J genes are TRBV5-4 and TRBJ1-1; 7 positions match TRBD1. The CDR3 consists of 14 residues. J was trimmed by 8 bases and V by 2 bases; bases with no gene match: 9. Germline values: CDR1 SGHNT, CDR2 YYREEE (reference sequence). The CDR3 bases are TGTGCCAGCAGCTTAGCGACAGGGCGTGCGGAAGCTTTCTTT. It codes for CASSLATGRAEAFF.

The rearrangement uses TRBV19 and TRBJ2-5, with TRBD1 identical over 9 bases. Unmatched junction bases numbered 7, after V lost 2 bases and J lost 0 bases. The CDR3 sequence is 17 residues long. CDR1 and CDR2 (germline): LNHDA, SQIVND (reference sequence). This chain's CDR3 is CASSIWMTGGNQETQYF. CDR3 nucleotide sequence: TGTGCCAGTAGTATATGGATGACAGGGGGAAACCAAGAGACCCAGTACTTC.

The CDR3 bases are TGCGCCAGCAGCCAAGAAGGGACGGCTTATAGCAATCAGCCCCAGCATTTT. It encodes CASSQEGTAYSNQPQHF. The chain links TRBV4-1 to TRBJ1-5; tentatively, D is TRBD1 (5 bases). The CDR3 sequence is 17 residues long. Germline V gene lookup returns CDR1 MGHRA and CDR2 YSYEKL. Trimming removed 0 bases from V and 0 bases from J, with 12 bases in between.

The chain recombines TRBV13 with TRBJ2-1; D is ambiguous. With 3 bases removed from V and 10 bases from J, the gap between germline ends came to 13 bases. This CDR3 contains 13 residues. CDR1 and CDR2 (germline): PRHDT, FYEKMQ (reference sequence). The CDR3 DNA sequence: TGTGCCAGCAGCTTTCAAATCTCTCGGGAGCAGTTCTTC. This codes for CASSFQISREQFF.

The chain employs TRBV7-9 and TRBJ1-1; 8 nucleotides align to TRBD1. The J segment lost 7 bases and the V segment lost 3 bases, leaving 7 bases of the junction unmatched. The CDR3 consists of 14 residues. The V gene's germline CDR1 is SEHNR and CDR2 FQNEAQ (reference sequence). CDR3 DNA sequence: TGTGCCAGCAGCTTCAAGGACAGGGAGAGTGAAGCTTTCTTT. As protein: CASSFKDRESEAFF.

J is TRBJ1-4 and V is TRBV29-1, with 8 bases fitting TRBD1. CDR1 is SQVTM, CDR2 ANQGSEA, per germline. The CDR3 is made up of 14 amino acids. The V and J ends lost 7 bases and 7 bases, in that order; junction bases with no gene match: 11. The CDR3 reads CSDRDRFGGEKLFF. In DNA form, the CDR3 reads TGCAGCGACAGGGACAGGTTCGGTGGTGAAAAACTGTTTTTT.

The genes are TRBV5-6 and TRBJ2-1; 11 positions match TRBD2. Germline V lookup: CDR1 SGHDT, CDR2 YYEEEE. The CDR3 extends over 16 amino acids. The trim removed 4 bases at V and 6 bases at J, leaving 9 bases unmatched. The CDR3 bases are TGTGCCAGCAGCCACCTGACTAGCGGGGTATTCAATGAGCAGTTCTTC. Amino acids: CASSHLTSGVFNEQFF.

The DNA of the CDR3 is TGTGCCAGCAGTGGATTTTTCAAGGCGAACTATGGCTACACCTTC. Translating it yields CASSGFFKANYGYTF. The rearrangement links TRBV11-2 to TRBJ1-2, with D hard to call. The CDR3 length is 15 residues. The germline V gene has CDR1 SGHAT and CDR2 FQNNGV. Trimming removed 6 bases from V and 2 bases from J, with 16 bases in between.

The genes are TRBV28 and TRBJ2-7; TRBD2 might be the D (6 bases). Trimming cost V 6 bases and J 3 bases, with 12 bases left between them. Per germline, CDR1 MDHEN and CDR2 SYDVKM. This CDR3 region has 13 residues. CDR3 nucleotides: TGTGCCAGCAGGCGGGACCCCCACTACGAGCAGTACTTC. Translation: CASRRDPHYEQYF.

The rearrangement joins TRBV6-5 to TRBJ2-2; D unresolved. Germline V lookup: CDR1 MNHEY, CDR2 SVGAGI. V lost 0 bases to trimming and J lost 1 base, with 9 bases between them. The CDR3 has 16 residues. Here the CDR3 reads CASSYSYRVNTGELFF. CDR3 sequence (DNA): TGTGCCAGCAGTTACTCGTATAGGGTGAACACCGGGGAGCTGTTTTTT.

This chain links TRBV5-6 with TRBJ1-1; D is unresolved. CDR1 SGHDT and CDR2 YYEEEE come from the germline V gene. Trimming cost V 3 bases and J 0 bases, with 18 bases left between them. This CDR3 is 17 amino acids long. Here the CDR3 DNA reads TGTGCCAGCAGCTCTTCACAGAGTCGGGTTATGAACACTGAAGCTTTCTTT. Translation gives CASSSSQSRVMNTEAFF. Together with reference TRBV5-6 and TRBJ1-1, the CDR3 gives the full variable domain: DAGVTQSPTHLIKTRGQQVTLRCSPKSGHDTVSWYQQALGQGPQFIFQYYEEEERQRGNFPDRFSGHQFPNYSSELNVNALLLGDSALYLCASSSSQSRVMNTEAFFGQGTRLTVV.